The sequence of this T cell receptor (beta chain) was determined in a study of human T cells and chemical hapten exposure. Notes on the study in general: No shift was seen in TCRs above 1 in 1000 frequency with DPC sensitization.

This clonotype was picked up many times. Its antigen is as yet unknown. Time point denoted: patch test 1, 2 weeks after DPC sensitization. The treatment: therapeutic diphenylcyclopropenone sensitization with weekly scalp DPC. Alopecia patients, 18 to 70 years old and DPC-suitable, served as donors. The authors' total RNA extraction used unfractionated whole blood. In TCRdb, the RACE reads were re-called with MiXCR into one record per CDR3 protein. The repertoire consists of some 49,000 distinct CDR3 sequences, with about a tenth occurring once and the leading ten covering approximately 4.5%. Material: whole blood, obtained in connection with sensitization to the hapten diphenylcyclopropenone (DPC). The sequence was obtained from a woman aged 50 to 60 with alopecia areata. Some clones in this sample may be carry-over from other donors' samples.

The CDR3 protein is CASSLIGQVSSYEQYF. As DNA, the CDR3 is TGCGCCAGCAGCTTGATCGGACAGGTCTCCTCCTACGAGCAGTACTTC. This chain uses TRBV5-1 with TRBJ2-7, with 7 bases lining up with TRBD1. The CDR3 is 16 residues long. Losses at the gene ends were 1 base for V and 0 bases for J; bases not matched to a gene: 7. The germline CDR1 and CDR2 sequences are SGHRS and YFSETQ.